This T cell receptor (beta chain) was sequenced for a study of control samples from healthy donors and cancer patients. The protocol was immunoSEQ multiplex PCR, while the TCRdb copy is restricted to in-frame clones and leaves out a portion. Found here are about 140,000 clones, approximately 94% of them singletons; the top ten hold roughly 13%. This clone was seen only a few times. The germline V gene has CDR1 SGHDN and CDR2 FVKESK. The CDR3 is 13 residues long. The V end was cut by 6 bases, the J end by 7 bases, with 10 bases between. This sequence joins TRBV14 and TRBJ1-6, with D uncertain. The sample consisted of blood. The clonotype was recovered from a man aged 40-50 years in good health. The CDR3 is CASSKKQNSPLHF. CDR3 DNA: TGTGCCAGCAGTAAGAAACAGAATTCACCCCTCCACTTT.